One TCR beta chain is described in this entry. The antigen this receptor binds is unknown. Base qualities are missing; no much larger clone stands one base away. The sample is drawn from a study of shared clonotypes between healthy human individuals (dated by TCRdb to the early 2020s). The study in broad terms: The cohort comprised a couple of women and a few men aged 18 to 49 years. To estimate repertoire size and how much clonotype sharing occurs between individuals, the study deeply sequenced the blood TCR repertoires of a handful of healthy adults. Between about 0.8 and 9 billion PBMCs per donor were obtained by leukapheresis. Per donor, three plates each were used for CD4 naive and CD4 memory, two for CD8 naive, and one for CD8 memory. Libraries were prepared and TCR repertoires were sequenced by different laboratories using diverse techniques, in order to increase sequencing depth and limit assay-specific biases. On the study overall, not on this receptor specifically: Naive subsets generally had larger estimated clonotype richness than memory subsets. Even with the large sequencing depth, rarefaction of the sorted-subset datasets indicated that sequencing was incomplete. Pairwise subsampling indicated that sequencing depth was expected to affect the degree of clonotype sharing among donors. About 4.5% of naive CD4, 3% to 4% of naive CD8, around 2.3% of memory CD4, and 0.35% to 0.4% of memory CD8 clonotypes were shared across four donors. Higher generation probabilities were observed for clonotypes shared by all four sorted-subset donors than for non-shared clonotypes. The genetic and exposure-history diversity represented was limited by the small number of donors. Sampling was limited to blood, and TCR repertoires in tissue likely differ from TCR repertoires in blood.

CD8 naive samples were obtained by positive selection for CCR7 among CD45RO-negative cells, yielding a CD45RA+CCR7+ population from which TemRA cells were excluded. The donors were healthy, HIV-negative adults with no recently reported acute infections or vaccinations. Only Caucasian adults living in Nashville, Tennessee, USA were represented among the donors. After blood collection by leukapheresis, PBMCs were isolated using Ficoll-Histopaque density gradient centrifugation and then cryopreserved in the vapor phase of liquid nitrogen. Purity and quantity of every magnetically sorted T cell population were checked by analytical flow cytometry. Genomic DNA was isolated from every sorted fraction and measured by UV absorbance on a Nanodrop 2000c. Compared with germline, V lacks 2 bases and J lacks 6 bases; bases without a gene match: 4. Looking up the germline V gene yields CDR1 SGHAT and CDR2 FQNNGV. Counted from cysteine to phenylalanine, this CDR3 has 13 amino acids. The read is trimmed to its CDR3 DNA, 39 bases read in frame from base 1.

Using the deep immunoSEQ assay, multiplex PCR amplified TCR CDR3 regions from genomic DNA. For each cell subset, the extracted genomic DNA was distributed evenly across all wells of several immunoSEQ 96-well plates, and each plate served as one replicate. For sorted subsets, approximately 190 ng genomic DNA, equal to about 30,000 T cell genomes, was loaded into each replicate PCR. Purified libraries were quantified with a Qubit 3.0 fluorometer, sized on a Bioanalyzer 2100, and re-quantified with the KAPA Library Quantification kit. A separate single-read 150-cycle Illumina NextSeq 550 flow cell was used to sequence each immunoSEQ 96-well plate. The paper's processing steps were these. Because only junctional sequences without quality scores were contained in the immunoSEQ output, filtering matching that applied to full-length reads could not be performed. Sequences were annotated with PyIR, a Python wrapper for IgBLAST v1.9, using IMGT germline references to assign V/J genes and CDR3. Reads with weak V/J assignments (E-value above 1e-6), missing CDR3, stop codons, out-of-frame junctions, or ambiguous translated residues were removed. V3J clonotypes were defined as sequences sharing the same inferred V gene, J gene, and CDR3 amino acid sequence. To compute the percentage overlap between repertoires, the number of shared unique clonotypes was divided by the size of the smaller repertoire. Repertoire richness was assessed with RTK rarefaction, the Chao1 estimator, and Recon v2.1 estimates of unobserved clonotypes. OLGA was used to compute generation probabilities for all TCRbeta clonotypes that the gDNA method yielded from a handful of donors. Drawn from immuneACCESS, this table holds only the in-frame rearrangements with V and J called that TCRdb kept. Clones are partly lost; checked studies trace under half to an unresolved V gene and leave the rest unexplained. V and J calls and clone size are as listed in that table; D and trimming were resolved from the DNA. The sample contains about 2.1 million clones, roughly 95% of them found a single time. The ten largest clonotypes hold less than 2% of the sample.

The sequence is built from TRBV11-2 and TRBJ2-7; 7 of the junction bases match TRBD1. This TCR came from a man aged 18 to 29 in good health. Some clones in this sample may be carry-over from other donors' samples. Sequenced input: naive CD8+ T cells from PBMCs. The cell subset or site tag for this specimen amounts to: CD45RA+CCR7+. The DNA sequence is TGTGCCAGCAGCTTACCAGGGGGAAGCGAGCAGTACTTC. It specifies CASSLPGGSEQYF.